This TCR beta chain was captured by sequencing in a study of cytomegalovirus exposure and HLA in healthy donors. PCR involved 60 Vbeta and 13 Jbeta primers. Sequencing used immunoSEQ multiplex PCR; TCRdb keeps in-frame clones, though not all of them. This repertoire shows about 81,000 clones, 70% to 85% found once; its top ten account for roughly 3%. The sequence came from a man in his fifties in good health and CMV-seropositive. The sequencing sample was made of PBMCs.

This chain's CDR3 is CASSRTGTGVEQFF. CDR3 sequence (DNA): TGTGCCAGCAGCCGTACAGGGACCGGGGTTGAGCAGTTCTTC. The chain links TRBV7-3 to TRBJ2-1, with D maybe TRBD1 (6 bases). V shed 5 bases and J shed 9 bases, with 17 bases lying between them. CDR3 length: 14 residues. Germline CDR1 is SGHTA and CDR2 is FQGTGA.